What follows are 30 T cell receptor beta chains derived from one specimen sequenced in a study of monozygotic twins with inflammatory bowel disease. TCRdb reprocessed the 5' RACE reads, with one entry per CDR3 protein and no DNA. This sample's clone table lists about 420,000 distinct CDR3 sequences. The source material was blood. The source of these receptors is a human donor with ulcerative colitis or Crohn's disease, or a healthy co-twin of an affected twin (not recorded which).

The chain recombines TRBV11-2 with TRBJ2-6. Per germline, CDR1 SGHAT and CDR2 FQNNGV. The length of the CDR3 is 16 residues. The CDR3: CASSPQVFSGANVLTF.

V is TRBV19 and J is TRBJ2-7; TCRdb's assignment of TRBD1 cannot be checked, as there is no DNA. The CDR3 consists of 14 residues. Germline CDR1 and CDR2: LNHDA and SQIVND (reference sequence). This chain's CDR3 is CASSIRGAGYEQYF.

This rearrangement joins TRBV9 to TRBJ2-7; lacking DNA, the TRBD2 call made by TCRdb goes unchecked. Looked up from germline, CDR1 is SGDLS and CDR2 is YYNGEE. This CDR3 region has 14 residues. CDR3: CASSVGGESYEQYF. Combining the CDR3 with reference TRBV9 and TRBJ2-7 gives the whole variable domain DSGVTQTPKHLITATGQRVTLRCSPRSGDLSVYWYQQSLDQGLQFLIQYYNGEERAKGNILERFSAQQFPDLHSELNLSSLELGDSALYFCASSVGGESYEQYFGPGTRLTVT.

The rearrangement links TRBV27 to TRBJ2-5; TCRdb designates TRBD2, a call that cannot be tested without DNA. CDR1 and CDR2 from the germline V gene are MNHEY and SMNVEV (reference sequence). The CDR3 extends over 16 amino acids. The CDR3 spells CASSPPGLAGEETQYF.

The chain recombines TRBV24-1 with TRBJ2-1. This CDR3 has 12 amino acids. Germline CDR1 and CDR2: KGHDR and SFDVKD. CDR3 region: CATSDPVEEQFF.

The CDR3 spells CSARTPGNEQFF. The chain carries TRBV20-1 and TRBJ2-1; TCRdb's D call, TRBD1, is unchecked because there is no DNA. This CDR3 region has 12 residues. Germline CDR1 DFQATT, CDR2 SNEGSKA (reference sequence).

The chain is built from TRBV20-1 and TRBJ2-7; without DNA, the TCRdb call of TRBD1 cannot be checked. The CDR3 covers 14 residues. Germline assignment: CDR1 DFQATT and CDR2 SNEGSKA (reference sequence). The CDR3 region is CSGDRRDRGGEQYF.

V and J are TRBV27 and TRBJ2-1; there is no DNA to check the TCRdb D call of TRBD2. There are 14 residues in the CDR3. CDR1 and CDR2 from the germline V gene are MNHEY and SMNVEV (reference sequence). CDR3 sequence reads: CASSSPGRGNEQFF.

The V call is TRBV4-1, the J call TRBJ2-5; TCRdb returns TRBD2, unconfirmable since there is no DNA. Per the germline V gene, CDR1 is MGHRA and CDR2 is YSYEKL. CDR3 length: 15 amino acids. The CDR3 protein is CASIGWERGLKTQYF.

The V gene is TRBV20-1, the J gene TRBJ2-1. This CDR3 has 14 amino acids. Germline-derived CDR1 and CDR2 are DFQATT and SNEGSKA (reference sequence). CDR3 region: CSAPTSTSYNEQFF.

The V call is TRBV12-3 or TRBV12-4, the J call TRBJ2-1. The CDR3 runs to 11 residues. The CDR3: CASRTSIEQFF.

The chain employs TRBV20-1 and TRBJ1-1. The CDR3 runs to 11 residues. Germline CDR1 DFQATT, CDR2 SNEGSKA (reference sequence). The CDR3: CSAGTPPEAFF.

This chain links TRBV11-2 with TRBJ2-1; TCRdb calls TRBD2, which cannot be checked without DNA. This CDR3 spans 13 amino acids. Germline V gives CDR1 SGHAT, CDR2 FQNNGV. The CDR3 spells CASSLGPGPGGFF.

The chain couples TRBV5-4 to TRBJ2-1. The CDR3 spans 13 residues. CDR1 SGHNT and CDR2 YYREEE come from the germline V gene (reference sequence). The CDR3 spells CASSPDWESGQFF.

The V call is TRBV11-2, the J call TRBJ1-1; TCRdb outputs TRBD1, but without DNA this stays unchecked. Germline values: CDR1 SGHAT, CDR2 FQNNGV. The CDR3 is 13 residues long. The CDR3 sequence is CASSSYRVTEAFF.

J is TRBJ1-1 and V is TRBV6-5; TCRdb picks TRBD1, but there is no DNA to check that call. Germline V gene sequence: CDR1 MNHEY, CDR2 SVGAGI. This CDR3 region has 16 residues. The CDR3 loop is CASSYLTGGLNTEAFF.

The rearrangement links TRBV20-1 to TRBJ2-4; TCRdb indicates TRBD2, and absent DNA this call remains unverified. Germline V gene lookup returns CDR1 DFQATT and CDR2 SNEGSKA (reference sequence). CDR3 length: 18 amino acids. CDR3 residues: CSAARGTSGDRAKNIQYF.

The rearrangement uses TRBV20-1 and TRBJ2-1. This CDR3 spans 15 amino acids. Germline V CDR1 and CDR2: DFQATT, SNEGSKA (reference sequence). The CDR3 sequence is CSAREVLRSYNEQFF.

V is TRBV5-1 and J is TRBJ2-2; lacking DNA, the TRBD2 call made by TCRdb goes unchecked. Per the germline V gene, CDR1 is SGHRS and CDR2 is YFSETQ. The CDR3 covers 16 residues. CDR3 region: CASSAGTSGSPGELFF.

The gene calls are TRBV12-3 or TRBV12-4 and TRBJ1-1; the D call of TRBD1 rests on TCRdb alone, since no DNA is present to check it. The CDR3 is 11 residues long. This chain's CDR3 is CASSFRQVAFF.

The chain joins TRBV18 to TRBJ1-2; absent DNA, TCRdb's TRBD1 call cannot be checked. Germline V gives CDR1 KGHSH, CDR2 LQKENI. The CDR3 spans 13 residues. CDR3 protein: CASSPDSDYGYTF.

The J gene is TRBJ2-4, the V gene TRBV5-1; the D call of TRBD1 rests on TCRdb alone, since no DNA is present to check it. The CDR3 has 15 amino acids. Germline lookup yields CDR1 SGHRS and CDR2 YFSETQ. Here the CDR3 reads CASSWDGGGKNIQYF.

J is TRBJ2-1 and V is TRBV20-1. The CDR3 runs 14 residues. The germline CDR1 and CDR2 sequences are DFQATT and SNEGSKA (reference sequence). The CDR3 loop is CSASGLTYNDEQFF.

This rearrangement joins TRBV11-1 to TRBJ1-4; TCRdb gives TRBD1 as the D gene, but with no DNA this cannot be confirmed. Germline V gene lookup returns CDR1 SGHAT and CDR2 FQDESV (reference sequence). This CDR3 has 18 amino acids. The CDR3 sequence: CASSLGNRQVSTNEKLFF.

V is TRBV7-2 and J is TRBJ2-7; there is no DNA to check the TCRdb D call of TRBD1. Germline V gene lookup returns CDR1 SGHTA and CDR2 FQGNSA. The CDR3 consists of 15 residues. The CDR3 protein is CASSFAPGSGYEQYF.

This chain joins TRBV6-5 and TRBJ1-2; TCRdb names TRBD1, which stays unverified in the absence of DNA. The CDR3 consists of 13 residues. Looked up from germline, CDR1 is MNHEY and CDR2 is SVGAGI. The CDR3 reads CASLETGTVGYTF.

CDR3 region: CASSPQVEGYTF. The chain employs TRBV5-1 and TRBJ1-2. Germline V CDR1 and CDR2: SGHRS, YFSETQ. This CDR3 is built from 12 residues. Drawing the rest from reference TRBV5-1 and TRBJ1-2, the complete variable domain is KAGVTQTPRYLIKTRGQQVTLSCSPISGHRSVSWYQQTPGQGLQFLFEYFSETQRNKGNFPGRFSGRQFSNSRSEMNVSTLELGDSALYLCASSPQVEGYTFGSGTRLTVV.

V and J are TRBV6-2 or TRBV6-3 and TRBJ2-1; the TCRdb call, TRBD2, lacks DNA for checking. The CDR3 runs to 15 residues. The germline gives CDR1 MNHEY, CDR2 SVGEGT. The CDR3 spells CASTDPLSGSQGQFF.

CDR3 sequence reads: CASSPIDSANTEAFF. The chain couples TRBV18 to TRBJ1-1. From germline, CDR1 is KGHSH and CDR2 LQKENI. The CDR3 extends over 15 amino acids.

The chain has TRBV7-2 and TRBJ2-3; without DNA, the TCRdb call of TRBD2 cannot be checked. The CDR3 runs 15 residues. The germline CDR1 and CDR2 sequences are SGHTA and FQGNSA. CDR3 protein: CASSSTSTRTDTQYF.